This T cell receptor (beta chain) is from a study of T cell responses to AZD1222 COVID-19 vaccine. Study results and limitations: Spike-specific TCR repertoires showed rising breadth and depth after two AZD1222 doses.

About this clone itself: What it recognizes is unknown.

Trimming took 2 bases from V and 4 from J; bases not matched to a gene: 8. The length of the CDR3 is 16 residues. The germline gives CDR1 SGHDN, CDR2 FVKESK. Using immunoSEQ multiplex PCR, the repertoire was profiled, and TCRdb retains in-frame clones only, with some absent. This table holds about 150,000 clones, about 87% found once. The receptor was isolated from an adult in good health. The source was peripheral blood, collected on day 0 of AZD1222 vaccination. The chain links TRBV14 to TRBJ1-2; 9 bases line up with TRBD1. The CDR3: CASSQRGPGQGYGYTF. The CDR3 DNA reads TGTGCCAGCAGCCAAAGGGGACCGGGACAGGGCTATGGCTACACCTTC.